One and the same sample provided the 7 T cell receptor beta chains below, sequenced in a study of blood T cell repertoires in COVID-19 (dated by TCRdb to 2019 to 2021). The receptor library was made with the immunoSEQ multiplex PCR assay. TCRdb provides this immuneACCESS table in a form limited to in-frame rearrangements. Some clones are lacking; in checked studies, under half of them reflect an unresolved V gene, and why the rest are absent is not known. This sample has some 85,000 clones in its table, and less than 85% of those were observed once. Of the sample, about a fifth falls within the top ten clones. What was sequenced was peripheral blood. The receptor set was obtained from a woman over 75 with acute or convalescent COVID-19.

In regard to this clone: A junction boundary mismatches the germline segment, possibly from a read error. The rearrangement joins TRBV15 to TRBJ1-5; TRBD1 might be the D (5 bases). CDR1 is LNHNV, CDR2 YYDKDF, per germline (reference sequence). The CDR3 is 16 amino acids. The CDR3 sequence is CATSRGTGGSYQPQHF. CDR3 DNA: TGTGCCACCAGCAGAGGGACGGGGGGTAGCTATCAGCCCCAGCATTTT.

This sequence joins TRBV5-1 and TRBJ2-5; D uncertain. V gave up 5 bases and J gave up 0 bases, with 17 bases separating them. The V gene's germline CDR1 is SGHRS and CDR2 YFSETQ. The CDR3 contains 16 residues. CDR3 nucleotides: TGCGCCAGCAGTCGTGCACCAACACCGTACCAAGAGACCCAGTACTTC. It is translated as CASSRAPTPYQETQYF. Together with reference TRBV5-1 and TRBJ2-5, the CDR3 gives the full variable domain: KAGVTQTPRYLIKTRGQQVTLSCSPISGHRSVSWYQQTPGQGLQFLFEYFSETQRNKGNFPGRFSGRQFSNSRSEMNVSTLELGDSALYLCASSRAPTPYQETQYFGPGTRLLVL.

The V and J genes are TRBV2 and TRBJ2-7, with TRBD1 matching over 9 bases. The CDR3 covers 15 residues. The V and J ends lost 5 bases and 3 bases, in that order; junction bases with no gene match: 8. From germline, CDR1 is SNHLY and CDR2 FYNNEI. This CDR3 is CASSPGTGFSYEQYF. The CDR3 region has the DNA TGTGCCAGCAGTCCGGGGACAGGGTTTAGCTACGAGCAGTACTTC.

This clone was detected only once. This chain's CDR3 is CASSSPLGREAFF. The CDR3 DNA follows: TGTGCCAGCAGTTCCCCCTTGGGGAGGGAGGCTTTCTTT. This sequence joins TRBV6-5 and TRBJ1-1; D call uncertain. The germline V gene has CDR1 MNHEY and CDR2 SVGAGI. The CDR3 sequence is 13 residues long. The germline V and J ends were trimmed by 4 bases and 11 bases, with 17 bases remaining between them.

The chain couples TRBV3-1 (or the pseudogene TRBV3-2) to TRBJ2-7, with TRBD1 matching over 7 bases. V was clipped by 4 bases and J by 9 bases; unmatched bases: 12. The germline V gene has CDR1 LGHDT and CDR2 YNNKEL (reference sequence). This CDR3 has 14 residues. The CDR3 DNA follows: TGTGCCAGCAGCCTTCGGACAGGTCACCAGGGGCAGTACTTC. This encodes CASSLRTGHQGQYF.

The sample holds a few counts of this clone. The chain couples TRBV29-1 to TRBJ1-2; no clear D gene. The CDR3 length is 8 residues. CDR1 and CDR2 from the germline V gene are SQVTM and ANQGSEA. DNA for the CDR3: TGCAGTGGCCCGGGCTACACCTTC. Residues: CSGPGYTF.

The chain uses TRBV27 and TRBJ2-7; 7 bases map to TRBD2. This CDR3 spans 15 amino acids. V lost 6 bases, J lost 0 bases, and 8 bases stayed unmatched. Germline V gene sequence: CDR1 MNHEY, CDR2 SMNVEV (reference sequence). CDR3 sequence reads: CASSLSGISSYEQYF. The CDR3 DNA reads TGTGCCAGCAGCCTCAGCGGGATAAGCTCCTACGAGCAGTACTTC.